Listed below are T cell receptor beta chains from one sample, sequenced in a study of identical twins. TCRdb fed the 5' RACE reads into MiXCR, producing one record per CDR3 protein. The top ten hold around 1.6% of the sample, which has about 890,000 distinct CDR3 sequences, 12% seen once. The same data also contributed to another study, on yellow fever vaccine responses in identical twins.

Specimen: PBMCs. The origin of the receptors is a woman aged 18-29 years in good health. The CDR3 runs from the conserved cysteine through the conserved F or W. A D gene is named only where the DNA matches it firmly. Clone size is not always given. Where it is, it says once, few, many or a class for expanded clones.

j_gene	v_gene	len	d_gene	abundance	CDR3aa	CDR3nt
TRBJ2-3	TRBV28	13	NA	few	CASSILTTDTQYF	TGTGCCAGCAGTATCCTAACCACAGATACGCAGTATTTT
TRBJ2-6	TRBV15	15	NA	few	CATERGAPGANVLTF	TGTGCCACCGAAAGGGGGGCTCCTGGGGCCAACGTCCTGACTTTC
TRBJ2-3	TRBV25-1	14	NA	few	CASSDGGLTDTQYF	TGTGCCAGCAGTGACGGGGGCCTCACAGATACGCAGTATTTT
TRBJ1-1	TRBV2	10	NA	NA	CASKELEAFF	TGTGCCAGCAAGGAGCTTGAAGCTTTCTTT
TRBJ1-4	TRBV4-1	17	NA	NA	CASSQGHIRGLNEKLFF	TGCGCCAGCAGCCAGGGCCACATCAGGGGACTTAATGAAAAACTGTTTTTT
TRBJ2-1	TRBV4-1	17	TRBD1	few	CASSQGTGPSSYNEQFF	TGCGCCAGCAGCCAGGGGACAGGGCCTAGCTCCTACAATGAGCAGTTCTTC
TRBJ2-2	TRBV28	16	TRBD2	NA	CASSLYPRGGYGELFF	TGTGCCAGCAGTTTGTATCCCCGGGGGGGCTACGGGGAGCTGTTTTTT
TRBJ2-7	TRBV27	14	NA	NA	CASSLFGAEGEQYF	TGTGCCAGCAGTTTATTCGGGGCTGAGGGCGAGCAGTACTTC
TRBJ1-1	TRBV6-1	12	NA	NA	CATSEGRAEAFF	TGTGCCACCTCCGAAGGGAGGGCTGAAGCTTTCTTT
TRBJ1-1	TRBV6-5	17	TRBD1	NA	CASSYYLTGGAPTEAFF	TGTGCCAGCAGTTACTATCTAACAGGGGGCGCGCCCACTGAAGCTTTCTTT
TRBJ1-5	TRBV4-1	14	NA	NA	CASSQYQSNQPQHF	TGCGCCAGCAGCCAATATCAAAGCAATCAGCCCCAGCATTTT
TRBJ2-1	TRBV7-2	15	NA	few	CASSFRLQGGGEQFF	TGTGCCAGCAGCTTCCGGCTTCAGGGGGGTGGTGAGCAGTTCTTC
TRBJ2-1	TRBV11-2	17	TRBD2	NA	CASSSTSGSSSYNEQFF	TGTGCCAGCAGCTCCACTAGCGGGAGCAGTTCCTACAATGAGCAGTTCTTC
TRBJ1-4	TRBV6-5	17	NA	NA	CASSYSSFSATNEKLFF	TGTGCCAGCAGTTACTCGAGTTTTTCTGCAACTAATGAAAAACTGTTTTTT
TRBJ2-3	TRBV28	13	NA	few	CASSSGAAHTQYF	TGTGCCAGCAGTTCGGGAGCGGCTCATACGCAGTATTTT
TRBJ2-3	TRBV28	14	NA	NA	CASSYTGLTDTQYF	TGTGCCAGCAGTTACACAGGGTTGACAGATACGCAGTATTTT
TRBJ2-3	TRBV20-1	15	TRBD2	few	CSAQSGAQSTDTQYF	TGCAGTGCCCAAAGCGGGGCCCAAAGCACAGATACGCAGTATTTT
TRBJ2-3	TRBV10-3	15	NA	NA	CAISDPGAATDTQYF	TGTGCCATCAGCGACCCGGGAGCGGCCACAGATACGCAGTATTTT
TRBJ2-3	TRBV16	13	NA	few	CASTSSTTDTQYF	TGTGCCAGCACTTCTAGTACGACAGATACGCAGTATTTT
TRBJ1-1	TRBV6-1	16	NA	few	CASSQRTSLTNTEAFF	TGTGCCAGCAGTCAACGGACATCTCTTACGAACACTGAAGCTTTCTTT
TRBJ2-5	TRBV3-1	14	NA	few	CASSRYTGLETQYF	TGTGCCAGCAGCCGATACACAGGGCTTGAGACCCAGTACTTC
TRBJ1-1	TRBV4-1	15	NA	few	CASSQDEMGRTEAFF	TGCGCCAGCAGCCAAGATGAGATGGGGCGGACCGAAGCTTTCTTT
TRBJ2-7	TRBV5-1	14	NA	NA	CASSPGDGNYEQYF	TGCGCCAGCAGCCCCGGGGACGGCAACTACGAGCAGTACTTC
TRBJ2-7	TRBV29-1	12	TRBD1	NA	CSVRGGSDEQYF	TGCAGCGTAAGAGGGGGCAGCGACGAGCAGTACTTC
TRBJ2-1	TRBV5-1	15	NA	many	CASSLEGRQVNEQFF	TGCGCCAGCAGCTTGGAAGGTAGACAAGTCAATGAGCAGTTCTTC
TRBJ2-3	TRBV11-2	15	NA	many	CASSSRTGNTDTQYF	TGTGCCAGCAGCTCACGGACGGGAAACACAGATACGCAGTATTTT
TRBJ2-3	TRBV5-1	16	NA	NA	CASSLEKLSSTDTQYF	TGCGCCAGCAGCTTGGAGAAGTTATCTAGCACAGATACGCAGTATTTT
TRBJ2-3	TRBV7-9	14	NA	many	CASSLEASTDTQYF	TGTGCCAGCAGCTTAGAGGCCTCCACAGATACGCAGTATTTT
TRBJ2-7	TRBV28	15	NA	once	CASSSRRGGVGEQYF	TGTGCCAGCAGTTCCCGTAGGGGTGGGGTCGGCGAGCAGTACTTC
TRBJ2-4	TRBV11-1	18	TRBD2	NA	CASSLGGGSKSAKNIQYF	TGTGCCAGCAGCTTGGGCGGGGGGAGCAAGTCGGCCAAAAACATTCAGTACTTC
TRBJ2-1	TRBV29-1	16	TRBD2	many	CSVEETPGLAGFEQFF	TGCAGCGTTGAAGAGACTCCGGGACTAGCGGGGTTTGAGCAGTTCTTC
TRBJ2-2	TRBV12-3/TRBV12-4	17	NA	NA	CASSPTGTTTVSGELFF	TGTGCCAGCAGTCCTACAGGAACAACCACCGTGAGCGGGGAGCTGTTTTTT
TRBJ2-6	TRBV4-1	18	TRBD1	few	CASSQDNRGFSGANVLTF	TGCGCCAGCAGCCAAGATAACAGGGGATTCTCTGGGGCCAACGTCCTGACTTTC
TRBJ2-1	TRBV12-5	19	TRBD2	few	CASGLVPGIAGGSYNEQFF	TGTGCTAGTGGTTTGGTACCGGGAATAGCGGGAGGTTCCTACAATGAGCAGTTCTTC
TRBJ2-1	TRBV6-2/TRBV6-3	14	NA	few	CASNSMSSYNEQFF	TGTGCCAGCAACTCTATGAGCTCCTACAATGAGCAGTTCTTC
TRBJ2-3	TRBV6-1	13	NA	few	CASSEQSADTQYF	TGTGCCAGCAGTGAACAATCGGCAGATACGCAGTATTTT
TRBJ2-1	TRBV25-1	14	TRBD1	NA	CASSDPTGSGEQFF	TGTGCCAGCAGTGACCCGACAGGGTCGGGTGAGCAGTTCTTC
TRBJ1-4	TRBV12-3/TRBV12-4	15	NA	NA	CASTPEQGYREKLFF	TGTGCCAGCACCCCCGAGCAGGGTTATCGTGAAAAACTGTTTTTT